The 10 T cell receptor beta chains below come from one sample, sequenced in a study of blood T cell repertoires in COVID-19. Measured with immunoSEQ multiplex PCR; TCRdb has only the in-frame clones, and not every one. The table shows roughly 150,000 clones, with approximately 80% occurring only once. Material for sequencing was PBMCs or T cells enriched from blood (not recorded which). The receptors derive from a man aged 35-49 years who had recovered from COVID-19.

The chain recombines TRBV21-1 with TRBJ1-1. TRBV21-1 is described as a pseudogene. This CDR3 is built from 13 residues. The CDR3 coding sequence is TGCACCTCGGAAGGAGGGGAGTACACTGAAGCTTTCTTT. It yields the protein CTSEGGEYTEAFF.

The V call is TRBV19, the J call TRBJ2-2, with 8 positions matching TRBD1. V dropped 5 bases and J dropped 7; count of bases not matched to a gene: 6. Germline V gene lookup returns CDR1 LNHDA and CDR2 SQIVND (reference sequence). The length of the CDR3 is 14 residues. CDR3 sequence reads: CASSVTGGHGELFF. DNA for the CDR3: TGTGCCAGTAGTGTTACAGGGGGACACGGGGAGCTGTTTTTT.

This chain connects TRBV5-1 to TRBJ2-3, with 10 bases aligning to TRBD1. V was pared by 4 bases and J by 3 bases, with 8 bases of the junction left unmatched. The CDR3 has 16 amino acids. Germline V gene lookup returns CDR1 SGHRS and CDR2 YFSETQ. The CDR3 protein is CASSRTGTGVTDTQYF. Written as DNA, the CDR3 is TGCGCCAGCAGCAGAACCGGGACAGGGGTAACAGATACGCAGTATTTT.

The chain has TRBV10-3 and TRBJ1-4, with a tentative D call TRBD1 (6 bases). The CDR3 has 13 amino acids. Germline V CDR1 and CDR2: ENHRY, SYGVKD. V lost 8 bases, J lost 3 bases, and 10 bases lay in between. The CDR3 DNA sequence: TGTGCCATCTCCCCAGGGGCTAATGAAAAACTGTTTTTT. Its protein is CAISPGANEKLFF.

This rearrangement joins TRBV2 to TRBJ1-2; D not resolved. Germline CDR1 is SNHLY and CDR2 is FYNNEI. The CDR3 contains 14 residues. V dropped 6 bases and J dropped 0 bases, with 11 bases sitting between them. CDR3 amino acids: CASRAGKANYGYTF. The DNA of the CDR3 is TGTGCCAGCAGGGCGGGGAAAGCTAACTATGGCTACACCTTC.

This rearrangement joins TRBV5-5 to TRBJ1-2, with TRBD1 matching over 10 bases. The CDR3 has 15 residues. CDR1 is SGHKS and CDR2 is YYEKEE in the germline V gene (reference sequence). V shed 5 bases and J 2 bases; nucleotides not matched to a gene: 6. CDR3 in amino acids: CASREPGQGNYGYTF. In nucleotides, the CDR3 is TGTGCCAGCAGAGAACCGGGACAGGGGAACTATGGCTACACCTTC.

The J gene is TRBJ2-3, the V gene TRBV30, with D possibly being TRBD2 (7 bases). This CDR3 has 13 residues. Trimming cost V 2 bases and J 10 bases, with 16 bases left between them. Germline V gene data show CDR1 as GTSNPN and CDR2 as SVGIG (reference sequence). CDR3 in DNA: TGTGCCTGGAGTTTCTTGGGGGCGGGGGCGCAGTATTTT. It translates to CAWSFLGAGAQYF.

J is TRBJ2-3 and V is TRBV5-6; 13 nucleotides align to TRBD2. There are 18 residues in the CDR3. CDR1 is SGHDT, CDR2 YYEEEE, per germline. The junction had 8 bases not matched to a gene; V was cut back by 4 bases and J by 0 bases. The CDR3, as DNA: TGTGCCAGCAGCAAAGGACTAGCGGGGGTCCCTAGCACAGATACGCAGTATTTT. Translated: CASSKGLAGVPSTDTQYF.

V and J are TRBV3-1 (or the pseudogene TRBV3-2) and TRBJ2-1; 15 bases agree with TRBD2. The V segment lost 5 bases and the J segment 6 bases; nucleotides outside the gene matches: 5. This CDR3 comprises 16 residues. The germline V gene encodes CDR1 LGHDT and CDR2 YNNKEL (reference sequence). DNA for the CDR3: TGTGCCAGCAGCTTATGGACTAGCGGGGGGGCCAATGAGCAGTTCTTC. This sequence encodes CASSLWTSGGANEQFF.

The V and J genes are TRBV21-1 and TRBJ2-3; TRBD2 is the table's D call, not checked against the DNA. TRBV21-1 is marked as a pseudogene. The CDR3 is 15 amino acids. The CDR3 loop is CASSALHHRSSAQYF. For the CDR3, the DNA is TGTGCCAGCAGCGCTCTCCACCATCGGTCTAGCGCGCAGTATTTT.